The subject of this entry is one T cell receptor beta chain. What it recognizes is unknown. Profiling relied on immunoSEQ multiplex PCR, and the TCRdb table lists in-frame clones only, not all of them. Seen here are approximately 13,000 clones, 92% observed once, and the top ten hold 20%. Patients all relapsed after autologous stem cell transplantation, and there was variation in brentuximab vedotin exposure. This entry is derived from a study of PD-1 blockade in classical Hodgkin lymphoma. Study-wide context: Once every 2 weeks, patients received intravenous nivolumab at 3 mg/kg. General study results and limits: Later analyses included only patients treated at least 1 year post-ASCT. Repertoire differences have undefined causes, possibly disease activity or prior therapy. Newly diagnosed patients reportedly trailed healthy donors in baseline TCR diversity.

Trimming took 0 bases from V and 15 from J; bases not matched to a gene: 11. The CDR3 totals 15 residues. Germline CDR1 reads SEHNR; CDR2 reads FQNEAQ (reference sequence). The receptor was derived from a human donor with classical Hodgkin lymphoma. The source was peripheral blood mononuclear cells (PBMCs), collected at baseline. This rearrangement joins TRBV7-9 to TRBJ2-4, with 10 nucleotides matching TRBD2. CDR3 amino acids: CASSLAEASGGGMYF. The CDR3 DNA is TGTGCCAGCAGCTTAGCCGAAGCTAGCGGGGGTGGAATGTACTTC.